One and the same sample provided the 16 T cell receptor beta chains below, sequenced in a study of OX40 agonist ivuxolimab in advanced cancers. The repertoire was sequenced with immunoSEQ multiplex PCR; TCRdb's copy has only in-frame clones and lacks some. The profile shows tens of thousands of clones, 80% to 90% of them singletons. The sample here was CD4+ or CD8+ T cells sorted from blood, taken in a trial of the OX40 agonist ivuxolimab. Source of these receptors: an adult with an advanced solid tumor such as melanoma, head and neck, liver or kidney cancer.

The CDR3: CASSLQNTEAFF. In DNA form, the CDR3 reads TGTGCCAGCAGCCTCCAGAACACTGAAGCTTTCTTT. This rearrangement joins TRBV7-2 to TRBJ1-1; D is unclear. CDR3 length equals 12 residues. Per the germline V gene, CDR1 is SGHTA and CDR2 is FQGNSA. V lost 5 bases to trimming and J lost 1 base, with 5 bases between them.

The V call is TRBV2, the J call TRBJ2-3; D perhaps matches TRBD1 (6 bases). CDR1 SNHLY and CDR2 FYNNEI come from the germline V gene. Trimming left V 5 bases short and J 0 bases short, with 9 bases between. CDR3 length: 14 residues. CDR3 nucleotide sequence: TGTGCCAGCAGTCGGACAGAGAGCACAGATACGCAGTATTTT. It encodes CASSRTESTDTQYF. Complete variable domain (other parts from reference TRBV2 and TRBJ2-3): EPEVTQTPSHQVTQMGQEVILRCVPISNHLYFYWYRQILGQKVEFLVSFYNNEISEKSEIFDDQFSVERPDGSNFTLKIRSTKLEDSAMYFCASSRTESTDTQYFGPGTRLTVL.

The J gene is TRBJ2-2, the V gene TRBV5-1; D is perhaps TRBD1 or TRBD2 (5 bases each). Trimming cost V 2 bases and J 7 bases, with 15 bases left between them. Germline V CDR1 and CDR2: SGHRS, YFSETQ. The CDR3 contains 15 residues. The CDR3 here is CASSFEGATSGELFF. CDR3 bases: TGCGCCAGCAGCTTCGAAGGGGCAACTAGCGGGGAGCTGTTTTTT.

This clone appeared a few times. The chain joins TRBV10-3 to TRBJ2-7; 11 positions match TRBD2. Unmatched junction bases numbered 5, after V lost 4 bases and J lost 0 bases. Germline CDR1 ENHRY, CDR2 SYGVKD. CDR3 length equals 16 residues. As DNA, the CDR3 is TGTGCCATCAGTGGGACTAGCGGGTTGAGCTCCTACGAGCAGTACTTC. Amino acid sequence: CAISGTSGLSSYEQYF.

Here the CDR3 DNA reads TGTGCCTGGAACAGAGCCACCGGGGAGCTGTTTTTT. It is translated as CAWNRATGELFF. The gene calls are TRBV30 and TRBJ2-2; D uncertain. With 4 bases removed from V and 4 bases from J, the gap between germline ends came to 7 bases. The length of the CDR3 is 12 residues. CDR1 GTSNPN and CDR2 SVGIG come from the germline V gene (reference sequence).

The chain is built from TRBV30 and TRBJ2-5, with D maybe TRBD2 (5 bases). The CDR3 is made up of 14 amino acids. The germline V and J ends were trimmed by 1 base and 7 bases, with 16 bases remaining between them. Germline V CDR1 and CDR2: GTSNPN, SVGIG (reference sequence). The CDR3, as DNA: TGTGCCTGGAGTGGAACCGGGGTCGGGGTGACCCAGTACTTC. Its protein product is CAWSGTGVGVTQYF.

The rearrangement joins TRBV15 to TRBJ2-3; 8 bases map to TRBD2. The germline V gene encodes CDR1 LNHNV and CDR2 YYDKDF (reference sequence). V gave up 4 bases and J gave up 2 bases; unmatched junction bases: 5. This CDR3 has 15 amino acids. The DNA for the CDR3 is TGTGCCACCAGCATCGGACTAGCTGCCACAGATACGCAGTATTTT. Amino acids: CATSIGLAATDTQYF.

The CDR3 loop reads CASSYRTGKFPEKLFF. In DNA, the CDR3 is TGTGCCAGCAGTTACCGAACAGGGAAGTTCCCTGAAAAACTGTTTTTT. This sequence joins TRBV6-5 and TRBJ1-4, with D perhaps TRBD1 (6 bases). Trimming cost V 2 bases and J 7 bases, with 17 bases left between them. Germline CDR1 MNHEY, CDR2 SVGAGI. The CDR3 spans 16 residues.

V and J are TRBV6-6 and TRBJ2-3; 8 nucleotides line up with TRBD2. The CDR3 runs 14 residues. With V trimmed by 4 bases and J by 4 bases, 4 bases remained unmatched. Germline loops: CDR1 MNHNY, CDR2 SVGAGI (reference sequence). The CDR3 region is CASSSLREADTQYF. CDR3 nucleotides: TGTGCCAGCAGTTCGCTGCGGGAGGCAGATACGCAGTATTTT.

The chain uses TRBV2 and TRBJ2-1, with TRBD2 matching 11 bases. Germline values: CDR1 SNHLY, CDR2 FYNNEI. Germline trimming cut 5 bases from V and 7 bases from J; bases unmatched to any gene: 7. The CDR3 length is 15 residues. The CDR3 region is CASSPPTSGGNEQFF. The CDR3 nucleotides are TGTGCCAGCAGTCCACCCACTAGCGGGGGAAATGAGCAGTTCTTC.

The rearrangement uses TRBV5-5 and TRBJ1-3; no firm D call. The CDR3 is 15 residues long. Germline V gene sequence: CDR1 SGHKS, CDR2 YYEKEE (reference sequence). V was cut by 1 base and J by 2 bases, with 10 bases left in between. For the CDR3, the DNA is TGTGCCAGCAGCTTGAACTCGTTCCCTGGAAACACCATATATTTT. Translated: CASSLNSFPGNTIYF.

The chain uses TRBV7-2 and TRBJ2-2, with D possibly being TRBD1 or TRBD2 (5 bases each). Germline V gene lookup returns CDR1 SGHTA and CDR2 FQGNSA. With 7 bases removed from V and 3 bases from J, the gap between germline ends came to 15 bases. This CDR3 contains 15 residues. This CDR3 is CASTESRGHTGELFF. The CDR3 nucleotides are TGTGCCAGCACCGAAAGCCGGGGACACACCGGGGAGCTGTTTTTT.

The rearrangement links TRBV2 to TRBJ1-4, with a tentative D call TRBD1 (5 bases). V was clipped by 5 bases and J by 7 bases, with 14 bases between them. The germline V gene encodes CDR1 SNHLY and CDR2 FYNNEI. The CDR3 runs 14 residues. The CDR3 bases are TGTGCCAGCAGTTCCCAGGGTGTGACTGAAAAACTGTTTTTT. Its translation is CASSSQGVTEKLFF.

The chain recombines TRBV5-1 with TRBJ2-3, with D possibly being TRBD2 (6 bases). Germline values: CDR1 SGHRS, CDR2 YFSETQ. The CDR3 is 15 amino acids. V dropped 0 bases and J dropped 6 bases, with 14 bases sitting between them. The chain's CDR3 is CASSLAVMEGDTQYF. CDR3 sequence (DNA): TGCGCCAGCAGCTTGGCCGTGATGGAGGGGGATACGCAGTATTTT.

CDR3 region: CASSPFQEKAFF. DNA for the CDR3: TGTGCCAGCAGCCCATTCCAGGAAAAAGCTTTCTTT. The rearrangement uses TRBV28 and TRBJ1-1, with D unresolved. The germline V gene has CDR1 MDHEN and CDR2 SYDVKM. The CDR3 runs to 12 residues. With 6 bases removed from V and 9 bases from J, the gap between germline ends came to 14 bases.

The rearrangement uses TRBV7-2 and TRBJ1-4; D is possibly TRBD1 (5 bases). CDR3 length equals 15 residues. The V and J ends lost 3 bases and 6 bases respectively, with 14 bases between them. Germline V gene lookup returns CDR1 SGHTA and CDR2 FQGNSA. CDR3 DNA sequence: TGTGCCAGCAGCTTCGCCCTTGGGACCGATGAAAAACTGTTTTTT. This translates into CASSFALGTDEKLFF.